These 25 T cell receptor beta chains share one sample of origin, sequenced in a study of OX40 agonist ivuxolimab in advanced cancers. Measured with immunoSEQ multiplex PCR; TCRdb has only the in-frame clones, and not every one. In the table there are 72,000 or so clones, more than 65% of which are singletons. The sample here was CD4+ or CD8+ T cells sorted from blood, taken in a trial of the OX40 agonist ivuxolimab. The receptor source for this set is an adult with an advanced solid tumor such as melanoma, head and neck, liver or kidney cancer.

The rearrangement joins TRBV7-9 to TRBJ1-1; D call uncertain. Deletions cut 5 bases from V and 5 bases from J, with 12 bases between. This CDR3 contains 13 residues. Germline lookup yields CDR1 SEHNR and CDR2 FQNEAQ (reference sequence). The DNA for the CDR3 is TGTGCCAGCAGCCCCATAACCGGGACTGAAGCTTTCTTT. Translated: CASSPITGTEAFF.

This clone was recorded once. This chain connects TRBV5-1 to TRBJ2-3; TRBD1 agrees at 11 bases. From germline, CDR1 is SGHRS and CDR2 YFSETQ. The CDR3 extends over 14 amino acids. With V trimmed by 4 bases and J by 7 bases, 5 bases remained unmatched. The CDR3 reads CASSPGQGGNTQYF. CDR3 DNA: TGCGCCAGCAGCCCGGGACAGGGGGGGAATACGCAGTATTTT. Drawing the rest from reference TRBV5-1 and TRBJ2-3, the complete variable domain is KAGVTQTPRYLIKTRGQQVTLSCSPISGHRSVSWYQQTPGQGLQFLFEYFSETQRNKGNFPGRFSGRQFSNSRSEMNVSTLELGDSALYLCASSPGQGGNTQYFGPGTRLTVL.

This clone turned up a few times. The chain carries TRBV7-2 and TRBJ1-4; perhaps TRBD1 as D (5 bases). CDR1 SGHTA and CDR2 FQGNSA come from the germline V gene. The ends were cut back, 1 base at V and 2 bases at J, with 11 bases in the middle. The CDR3 length is 16 residues. The chain's CDR3 is CASSLDGSGTNEKLFF. CDR3 sequence (DNA): TGTGCCAGCAGCTTAGATGGGTCAGGGACTAATGAAAAACTGTTTTTT.

The V and J genes are TRBV19 and TRBJ2-1, with 8 positions matching TRBD2. The CDR3 totals 16 residues. The J segment lost 1 base and the V segment lost 3 bases, leaving 5 bases of the junction unmatched. Germline CDR1 and CDR2: LNHDA and SQIVND (reference sequence). DNA for the CDR3: TGTGCCAGTAGTATGCGGGGGGTTGGGTCCTACAATGAGCAGTTCTTC. Its translation: CASSMRGVGSYNEQFF.

CDR3 DNA: TGCGCCAGCAGCCAAGAATGGGGACGAAGCAATCAGCCCCAGCATTTT. Amino acid sequence: CASSQEWGRSNQPQHF. This chain connects TRBV4-3 to TRBJ1-5, with D possibly TRBD1 on 5 matching bases. Germline assignment: CDR1 LGHNA and CDR2 YSLEER. The CDR3 runs 16 residues. Trimming pared 0 bases from V and 1 base from J, leaving 10 bases between.

V is TRBV5-3 and J is TRBJ2-5; tentative D call: TRBD1 (5 bases). TRBV5-3 is treated as an ORF (open reading frame) with a function not yet certain. The CDR3 is 15 amino acids. V was shortened by 0 bases and J by 3 bases, with 12 bases between the two germline ends. CDR3 in amino acids: CARSLARVGKETQYF. The CDR3 DNA is TGTGCCAGAAGCTTGGCCAGGGTAGGGAAAGAGACCCAGTACTTC.

This chain connects TRBV6-1 to TRBJ1-3, with D perhaps matching TRBD1 (5 bases). Trimming took off 2 bases at V and 2 bases at J, with 10 bases between the two ends. Germline V gene lookup returns CDR1 MNHNS and CDR2 SASEGT. This CDR3 region has 15 residues. DNA of the CDR3: TGTGCCAGCAGTGAACTACAGGTCCCTGGAAACACCATATATTTT. This sequence encodes CASSELQVPGNTIYF.

The rearrangement links TRBV19 to TRBJ2-5; weak D call: TRBD1 (5 bases). V lost 11 bases and J lost 4, with 11 bases in between. Per germline, CDR1 LNHDA and CDR2 SQIVND (reference sequence). CDR3 size: 11 residues. The CDR3 DNA sequence: TGTGCCCCACAAAGGGGAGAGACCCAGTACTTC. Encoded protein: CAPQRGETQYF.

V usage is TRBV9 and J usage is TRBJ2-6, with a possible D match to TRBD2 (5 bases). CDR3 size: 18 residues. CDR1 and CDR2 (germline): SGDLS, YYNGEE. Trimming took 0 bases from V and 0 from J, leaving 13 bases between them. CDR3 amino acids: CASSVDEGGNSGANVLTF. In DNA, the CDR3 is TGTGCCAGCAGCGTAGACGAGGGCGGAAACTCTGGGGCCAACGTCCTGACTTTC.

Comment on this clone: The same CDR3 can be traced to other DNA sequences in this sample. The chain combines TRBV7-9 with TRBJ2-7, with no clear D. The CDR3 covers 12 residues. Trimming shortened V by 2 bases and J by 3 bases, and 5 bases separated the two germline ends. Per germline, CDR1 SEHNR and CDR2 FQNEAQ (reference sequence). The CDR3 loop reads CASSLSSYEQYF. As DNA, the CDR3 is TGTGCCAGCAGCTTATCTAGCTACGAGCAGTACTTC.

This rearrangement joins TRBV9 to TRBJ1-2; D not certain. This CDR3 region has 15 residues. Germline CDR1 is SGDLS and CDR2 is YYNGEE. V was clipped by 4 bases and J by 3 bases, with 16 bases between them. The CDR3 reads CASSTPLVGDYGYTF. In nucleotides, the CDR3 is TGTGCCAGCAGCACTCCCTTGGTGGGAGACTATGGCTACACCTTC.

The chain has TRBV7-2 and TRBJ2-1; TRBD2 aligns across 14 bases. V was pared by 3 bases and J by 6 bases, with 4 bases of the junction left unmatched. CDR1 is SGHTA, CDR2 FQGNSA, per germline. This CDR3 has 16 amino acids. The CDR3 spells CASSFTGTSGGNEQFF. The CDR3 nucleotides are TGTGCCAGCAGCTTTACCGGGACTAGCGGGGGCAATGAGCAGTTCTTC.

This clone was found once. V is TRBV5-1 and J is TRBJ2-5; 10 nucleotides match TRBD2. Germline CDR1 reads SGHRS; CDR2 reads YFSETQ. This CDR3 is built from 16 residues. V trimming: 4 bases; J trimming: 4 bases; junction bases outside the gene matches: 10. This chain's CDR3 is CASSLPGAGGRETQYF. CDR3 bases: TGCGCCAGCAGCCTACCAGGAGCGGGGGGGCGAGAGACCCAGTACTTC.

The CDR3 DNA reads TGTGCCAGCAGTGAATCCAGGGGGTACAATCAGCCCCAGCATTTT. Translating it yields CASSESRGYNQPQHF. The V call is TRBV6-1, the J call TRBJ1-5, with 7 bases identical to TRBD1. Germline CDR1 reads MNHNS; CDR2 reads SASEGT. The CDR3 totals 15 residues. Losses at the gene ends were 2 bases for V and 3 bases for J; bases not matched to a gene: 4.

The chain is built from TRBV4-1 and TRBJ1-3; D unresolved. There are 16 residues in the CDR3. Germline V gene sequence: CDR1 MGHRA, CDR2 YSYEKL. Trimming pared 0 bases from V and 0 bases from J, leaving 9 bases between. DNA of the CDR3: TGCGCCAGCAGCCAAGACTTGACTTACTCTGGAAACACCATATATTTT. Translated, it gives CASSQDLTYSGNTIYF.

The V gene is TRBV4-1, the J gene TRBJ1-1; a weak D match, TRBD1 (5 bases). The CDR3 sequence is 16 residues long. The germline gives CDR1 MGHRA, CDR2 YSYEKL. V was clipped by 2 bases and J by 0 bases, with 13 bases between them. Here the CDR3 reads CASSQQYTDMNTEAFF. CDR3 in DNA: TGCGCCAGCAGCCAACAATACACGGACATGAACACTGAAGCTTTCTTT.

J is TRBJ2-1 and V is TRBV5-1; D uncertain. CDR1 is SGHRS and CDR2 is YFSETQ in the germline V gene. The ends were cut back, 0 bases at V and 6 bases at J, with 25 bases in the middle. The CDR3 consists of 19 residues. DNA for the CDR3: TGCGCCAGCAGCTTGGTTGGCAGCCCCGGAAGGTCCCTTTTCAATGAGCAGTTCTTC. Protein: CASSLVGSPGRSLFNEQFF.

The chain is built from TRBV13 and TRBJ2-3; 11 bases are shared with TRBD2. V trimming: 8 bases; J trimming: 2 bases; junction bases outside the gene matches: 12. Germline V lookup: CDR1 PRHDT, CDR2 FYEKMQ (reference sequence). The CDR3 extends over 17 amino acids. The CDR3 DNA follows: TGTGCCAGCCGCCGATCGAGGACTAGCGGGTTCACAGATACGCAGTATTTT. Its protein is CASRRSRTSGFTDTQYF.

CDR3 bases: TGTGCCAGTAGTACTCGGGACAACACATTACCAAACATTCAGTACTTC. This gives the protein CASSTRDNTLPNIQYF. V usage is TRBV19 and J usage is TRBJ2-4; weak D call: TRBD1 (6 bases). V was trimmed by 4 bases and J by 6 bases, leaving 19 bases between them. This CDR3 is built from 16 residues. CDR1 LNHDA and CDR2 SQIVND come from the germline V gene (reference sequence).

The chain combines TRBV7-3 with TRBJ1-2, with 7 bases fitting TRBD1. The CDR3 totals 16 residues. Per germline, CDR1 SGHTA and CDR2 FQGTGA. V trimming: 4 bases; J trimming: 5 bases; junction bases outside the gene matches: 13. CDR3 sequence: CASSSGPGDSGYGYTF. As DNA, the CDR3 is TGTGCCAGCAGCTCTGGGCCAGGGGACAGTGGTTATGGCTACACCTTC.

The V gene is TRBV9, the J gene TRBJ2-5; D is perhaps TRBD2 (7 bases). Trimming removed 1 base from V and 1 base from J, with 17 bases in between. The CDR3 has 17 residues. Germline values: CDR1 SGDLS, CDR2 YYNGEE. The CDR3 DNA follows: TGTGCCAGCAGCGTAAGAGGGACCGGGGGGCTCCAAGAGACCCAGTACTTC. It encodes CASSVRGTGGLQETQYF.

This chain joins TRBV2 and TRBJ1-5, with D perhaps TRBD1 (6 bases). The V gene lost 4 bases and the J gene lost 3 bases, with 10 bases spanning the gap. Per the germline V gene, CDR1 is SNHLY and CDR2 is FYNNEI. CDR3 length equals 14 residues. The CDR3 DNA follows: TGTGCCAGCAGTGTTACAGGGTCCAATCAGCCCCAGCATTTT. This encodes CASSVTGSNQPQHF.

The chain couples TRBV29-1 to TRBJ1-4; TRBD1 is a possible D gene (5 bases). Trimming stripped 7 bases from V and 8 bases from J, with 26 bases between. The CDR3 consists of 16 residues. The germline V gene has CDR1 SQVTM and CDR2 ANQGSEA. The CDR3 DNA reads TGCAGCGGCGGGGTTGGGTTGGCAGGGCTTAGGGAAAAACTGTTTTTT. The encoded protein is CSGGVGLAGLREKLFF.

The chain carries TRBV6-1 and TRBJ2-5; D is undetermined. Germline CDR1 MNHNS, CDR2 SASEGT. V lost 6 bases and J 2 bases, leaving 10 bases between the germline ends. The CDR3 runs to 13 residues. CDR3 sequence: CASSPGLQETQYF. As DNA, the CDR3 is TGTGCCAGCAGCCCCGGTCTTCAAGAGACCCAGTACTTC.

The V and J genes are TRBV4-1 and TRBJ1-3, with 7 nucleotides matching TRBD1. V shed 3 bases, J shed 4 bases, and the junction held 9 bases outside the gene matches. CDR3 length: 16 residues. Germline V lookup: CDR1 MGHRA, CDR2 YSYEKL. The CDR3 loop is CASSHPPGGSGNTIYF. Here the CDR3 DNA reads TGCGCCAGCAGCCACCCTCCAGGGGGGTCGGGAAACACCATATATTTT.